These 25 T cell receptor beta chains share one sample of origin, sequenced in a study of blood T cell repertoires in COVID-19. Profiling relied on immunoSEQ multiplex PCR, and the TCRdb table lists in-frame clones only, not all of them. The sample includes tens of thousands of clones, over 80% of them seen just once. Sequencing was performed on peripheral blood. These receptors came from a human donor in a cohort sampled during active COVID-19.

The chain employs TRBV3-1 (or the pseudogene TRBV3-2) and TRBJ2-3; 8 bases align to TRBD2. Germline V gene data show CDR1 as LGHDT and CDR2 as YNNKEL (reference sequence). The ends lost 4 bases at V and 2 bases at J; junction bases unmatched: 8. The CDR3 contains 16 residues. CDR3 sequence reads: CASSLRGGGNTDTQYF. The CDR3 DNA is TGTGCCAGCAGCCTTCGGGGCGGGGGGAACACAGATACGCAGTATTTT.

The chain has TRBV12-5 and TRBJ2-3; a weak D match, TRBD2 (6 bases). The V and J ends lost 4 bases and 1 base respectively, with 12 bases between them. Germline CDR1 is LGHNT and CDR2 is FRNRAP. The CDR3 has 15 amino acids. The CDR3 is CASGSHQRGTDTQYF. The CDR3, as DNA: TGTGCTAGTGGTTCGCATCAGCGGGGCACAGATACGCAGTATTTT.

As to this clone: Mismatch with germline at one junction end may stem from a read error. The V call is TRBV7-7, the J call TRBJ2-5, with 11 bases that match TRBD2. This CDR3 comprises 15 residues. Germline CDR1 reads SSHAT; CDR2 reads FNYEAQ (reference sequence). CDR3 nucleotide sequence: TGTGCTAGCAGCTTTAGCGGGGGGGCGGGAGAGACCCAGTACTTC. It is translated as CASSFSGGAGETQYF.

The chain employs TRBV7-6 and TRBJ2-3; the D is unclear. With 4 bases removed from V and 4 bases from J, the gap between germline ends came to 12 bases. This CDR3 has 14 residues. Germline V lookup: CDR1 SGHVS, CDR2 FNYEAQ. The DNA of the CDR3 is TGTGCCAGCAGCTCGATAGACTCAGCAGATACGCAGTATTTT. Its protein product is CASSSIDSADTQYF.

The table lists this clone with a count of one. The rearrangement links TRBV7-9 to TRBJ1-1, with D possibly TRBD1 on 5 matching bases. Between the trimmed V and J ends, which lost 6 bases and 1 base, there was a span of 12 bases. This CDR3 region has 14 residues. Germline lookup yields CDR1 SEHNR and CDR2 FQNEAQ (reference sequence). Here the CDR3 DNA reads TGTGCCAGCAGTATCCACCAGGGGAACACTGAAGCTTTCTTT. It translates to CASSIHQGNTEAFF.

The chain has TRBV9 and TRBJ2-2, with D perhaps matching TRBD2 (6 bases). CDR1 and CDR2 (germline): SGDLS, YYNGEE. CDR3 length: 15 residues. Trimming took 3 bases from V and 4 from J, leaving 13 bases between them. The CDR3, as DNA: TGTGCCAGCAGCGGCCAATCCGGGGGCACCGGGGAGCTGTTTTTT. Translating it yields CASSGQSGGTGELFF.

The chain employs TRBV25-1 and TRBJ1-2; D gene unclear. Germline CDR1 is MGHDK and CDR2 is SYGVNS. The CDR3 is 15 residues long. V shed 3 bases and J shed 9 bases, with 20 bases lying between them. DNA of the CDR3: TGTGCCAGCAGTGATGGGAGGATCCCTTTCGGGAGCTACACCTTC. Amino acids: CASSDGRIPFGSYTF.

CDR3 DNA: TGTGCCAGCGAACAAAGGGGAGGATACGAGCAGTACTTC. Translation: CASEQRGGYEQYF. The genes are TRBV6-5 and TRBJ2-7; the D gene is possibly TRBD2 (6 bases). Germline-derived CDR1 and CDR2 are MNHEY and SVGAGI. This CDR3 has 13 amino acids. Trimming removed 8 bases from V and 4 bases from J, with 15 bases in between.

This sequence joins TRBV18 and TRBJ2-5, with D possibly being TRBD2 (6 bases). The CDR3 length is 11 residues. The germline V gene encodes CDR1 KGHSH and CDR2 LQKENI. V lost 6 bases, J lost 4 bases, and 6 bases lay in between. The CDR3 bases are TGTGCCAGCTCGCGGGGAGAGACCCAGTACTTC. Encoded protein: CASSRGETQYF.

The chain employs TRBV7-9 and TRBJ1-2; 7 nucleotides match TRBD1. This CDR3 is 13 amino acids long. Germline CDR1 reads SEHNR; CDR2 reads FQNEAQ (reference sequence). Trimming removed 2 bases from V and 7 bases from J; junction bases left unmatched: 4. CDR3 nucleotide sequence: TGTGCCAGCAGCTTACAGGGGGGTATTGGCTACACCTTC. It codes for CASSLQGGIGYTF.

V is TRBV2 and J is TRBJ2-5; 12 bases fit TRBD2. The germline gives CDR1 SNHLY, CDR2 FYNNEI. The length of the CDR3 is 15 residues. Trimming at V came to 7 bases and at J to 2 bases, leaving 5 bases not matched to a gene. Written as DNA, the CDR3 is TGTGCCAGCACTAGCGGGGGGGTGTGGCAAGAGACCCAGTACTTC. Encoded protein: CASTSGGVWQETQYF.

This chain joins TRBV13 and TRBJ2-1, with D possibly being TRBD1 (5 bases). Germline CDR1 PRHDT, CDR2 FYEKMQ (reference sequence). This CDR3 is built from 17 residues. The germline V and J ends were trimmed by 5 bases and 0 bases, with 17 bases remaining between them. CDR3 sequence (DNA): TGTGCCAGCAGCACACACCAGGGTACCAGCTCCTACAATGAGCAGTTCTTC. Amino acid sequence: CASSTHQGTSSYNEQFF.

The rearrangement links TRBV19 to TRBJ1-1, with D perhaps matching TRBD1 (6 bases). V dropped 2 bases and J dropped 4 bases, with 11 bases sitting between them. This CDR3 contains 14 residues. Germline loops: CDR1 LNHDA, CDR2 SQIVND (reference sequence). Here the CDR3 DNA reads TGTGCCAGTAGTATACGGGCCAGGGGCACTGAAGCTTTCTTT. Translation: CASSIRARGTEAFF.

The rearrangement uses TRBV7-3 and TRBJ2-1; D is perhaps TRBD1 (6 bases). The CDR3 totals 15 residues. Germline V CDR1 and CDR2: SGHTA, FQGTGA. Trimming shortened V by 5 bases and J by 5 bases, and 16 bases separated the two germline ends. The CDR3 here is CASSRNRVPNNEQFF. The CDR3 DNA is TGTGCCAGCAGCAGGAACAGGGTACCAAACAATGAGCAGTTCTTC.

J is TRBJ1-6 and V is TRBV28; no definite D call. The length of the CDR3 is 15 residues. Trimming removed 5 bases from V and 9 bases from J, with 17 bases in between. In germline, CDR1 is MDHEN, CDR2 SYDVKM. This chain's CDR3 is CASSTFNRPGSPLHF. The CDR3 nucleotides are TGTGCCAGCAGTACCTTTAACCGCCCGGGTTCACCCCTCCACTTT. The whole variable domain, filled in from reference TRBV28 and TRBJ1-6, reads DVKVTQSSRYLVKRTGEKVFLECVQDMDHENMFWYRQDPGLGLRLIYFSYDVKMKEKGDIPEGYSVSREKKERFSLILESASTNQTSMYLCASSTFNRPGSPLHFGNGTRLTVT.

In its sample, this clone was seen once. The chain couples TRBV6-6 to TRBJ1-1, with 10 bases lining up with TRBD1. CDR3 length equals 16 residues. Germline V lookup: CDR1 MNHNY, CDR2 SVGAGI (reference sequence). V lost 6 bases and J lost 2; bases outside the gene matches: 9. The CDR3 coding sequence is TGTGCCAGCAGCAACGTGAGACAGGGGGCTAACACTGAAGCTTTCTTT. Translation gives CASSNVRQGANTEAFF.

The chain combines TRBV4-2 with TRBJ1-5; TRBD1 might be the D (5 bases). Germline-derived CDR1 and CDR2 are LGHNA and YNFKEQ. V was clipped by 2 bases and J by 0 bases, with 11 bases between them. CDR3 size: 16 residues. The CDR3 coding sequence is TGTGCCAGCAGCCAAACAGGAACACATAGCAATCAGCCCCAGCATTTT. This sequence encodes CASSQTGTHSNQPQHF.

V is TRBV6-2 or TRBV6-3 and J is TRBJ1-2, with D uncertain. Trimming took off 3 bases at V and 4 bases at J, with 9 bases between the two ends. There are 13 residues in the CDR3. The germline V gene encodes CDR1 MNHEY and CDR2 SVGEGT. The CDR3 coding sequence is TGTGCCAGCAGTTATCGGGAGGCCTATGGCTACACCTTC. Encoded protein: CASSYREAYGYTF.

This clone has just a few counts. The rearrangement uses TRBV25-1 and TRBJ2-7, with 7 bases fitting TRBD1. Germline V gene data show CDR1 as MGHDK and CDR2 as SYGVNS. The junction had 4 bases not matched to a gene; V was cut back by 4 bases and J by 1 base. This CDR3 has 14 residues. The CDR3 DNA reads TGTGCCAGCAGTGGCACAGGGGAGTCCTACGAGCAGTACTTC. It yields the protein CASSGTGESYEQYF.

This chain joins TRBV10-1 and TRBJ2-7; tentatively, D is TRBD2 (7 bases). CDR3 length: 15 amino acids. V gave up 4 bases and J gave up 7 bases, with 20 bases separating them. Per germline, CDR1 WNHNN and CDR2 SYGVQD (reference sequence). The CDR3 nucleotides are TGCGCCAGCAGTGCCTCCGGGGGGCCGGTCTCGGAGCAGTACTTC. Protein: CASSASGGPVSEQYF.

The V and J genes are TRBV30 and TRBJ2-7; the match to TRBD1 covers 9 bases. The CDR3 is made up of 14 amino acids. V lost 0 bases and J lost 2; bases outside the gene matches: 2. From germline, CDR1 is GTSNPN and CDR2 SVGIG (reference sequence). CDR3 nucleotides: TGTGCCTGGAGTGTAGGGACAGGGCCCTACGAGCAGTACTTC. This sequence encodes CAWSVGTGPYEQYF.

The chain has TRBV5-4 and TRBJ2-6, with 7 nucleotides matching TRBD1. Germline CDR1 and CDR2: SGHNT and YYREEE (reference sequence). Trimming at V came to 4 bases and at J to 4 bases, leaving 5 bases not matched to a gene. This CDR3 contains 15 residues. The CDR3 loop reads CASSIDRAGANVLTF. DNA for the CDR3: TGTGCCAGCAGCATCGACAGGGCAGGGGCCAACGTCCTGACTTTC.

The chain has TRBV5-1 and TRBJ1-2; D might be TRBD1 (5 bases). In germline, CDR1 is SGHRS, CDR2 YFSETQ. Trimming removed 1 base at V and 3 bases at J, with 7 bases between. The CDR3 sequence is 13 residues long. For the CDR3, the DNA is TGCGCCAGCAGCTTGAGCAGGGACTATGGCTACACCTTC. It encodes CASSLSRDYGYTF.

This clone was seen only once. The chain combines TRBV18 with TRBJ1-1; 8 bases line up with TRBD1. This CDR3 is built from 14 residues. J was trimmed by 4 bases and V by 5 bases; bases with no gene match: 6. The germline V gene encodes CDR1 KGHSH and CDR2 LQKENI. The CDR3: CASSYGQGFTEAFF. DNA of the CDR3: TGTGCCAGCTCATACGGACAGGGTTTCACTGAAGCTTTCTTT.

The count of this clone is one. This chain joins TRBV6-1 and TRBJ2-1; TRBD1 is a possible D gene (5 bases). V lost 3 bases and J lost 1, with 10 bases in between. CDR3 size: 15 residues. Germline-derived CDR1 and CDR2 are MNHNS and SASEGT. The CDR3 spells CASSEITGSYNEQFF. CDR3 DNA: TGTGCCAGCAGTGAGATAACAGGATCCTACAATGAGCAGTTCTTC.